This passage covers 32 T cell receptor beta chains from one sample sequenced in a study of cytomegalovirus exposure and HLA in healthy donors. Amplification used 60 Vbeta primers and 13 Jbeta primers. Profiling relied on immunoSEQ multiplex PCR, and the TCRdb table lists in-frame clones only, not all of them. The sample includes a few hundred thousand clones, around 90% of them seen just once. The source material was PBMCs. These receptor sequences come from a girl aged 2-10 years in good health and CMV-seronegative.

The chain recombines TRBV19 with TRBJ1-5; no clear D. Germline V gene sequence: CDR1 LNHDA, CDR2 SQIVND (reference sequence). The CDR3 runs 13 residues. Trimming took 5 bases from V and 3 from J, leaving 8 bases between them. Here the CDR3 DNA reads TGTGCCAGTAGTCCCGACACCAATCAGCCCCAGCATTTT. Its protein is CASSPDTNQPQHF. Drawing the rest from reference TRBV19 and TRBJ1-5, the complete variable domain is DGGITQSPKYLFRKEGQNVTLSCEQNLNHDAMYWYRQDPGQGLRLIYYSQIVNDFQKGDIAEGYSVSREKKESFPLTVTSAQKNPTAFYLCASSPDTNQPQHFGDGTRLSIL.

This rearrangement joins TRBV5-1 to TRBJ2-7; a weak D match, TRBD2 (5 bases). Looked up from germline, CDR1 is SGHRS and CDR2 is YFSETQ. CDR3 length equals 12 residues. V dropped 3 bases and J dropped 6 bases, with 10 bases sitting between them. CDR3 DNA sequence: TGCGCCAGCAGCTCGGGGTCCAGCGAGCAGTACTTC. It yields the protein CASSSGSSEQYF.

V gene TRBV13 combines with J gene TRBJ2-1, with 9 bases identical to TRBD2. The J segment lost 4 bases and the V segment lost 5 bases, leaving 6 bases of the junction unmatched. Germline V gives CDR1 PRHDT, CDR2 FYEKMQ (reference sequence). CDR3 length equals 15 residues. This chain's CDR3 is CASSRRTSEYNEQFF. The CDR3 nucleotides read TGTGCCAGCAGCCGAAGGACTAGCGAATACAATGAGCAGTTCTTC.

V is TRBV29-1 and J is TRBJ2-5; 15 bases map to TRBD2. CDR3 size: 15 residues. Germline trimming cut 7 bases from V and 5 bases from J; bases unmatched to any gene: 8. Germline CDR1 reads SQVTM; CDR2 reads ANQGSEA. This CDR3 reads CSAKEGTSGGETQYF. In nucleotides, the CDR3 is TGCAGCGCTAAGGAGGGGACTAGCGGGGGGGAGACCCAGTACTTC.

V and J are TRBV27 and TRBJ2-3, with D unresolved. Germline V gives CDR1 MNHEY, CDR2 SMNVEV (reference sequence). Trimming cost V 0 bases and J 2 bases, with 12 bases left between them. The CDR3 contains 16 residues. CDR3 in amino acids: CASSLSTGLVTDTQYF. The CDR3 nucleotides are TGTGCCAGCAGTTTATCGACGGGTTTGGTCACAGATACGCAGTATTTT.

The rearrangement joins TRBV2 to TRBJ2-7; TRBD2 matches 12 bases. The germline gives CDR1 SNHLY, CDR2 FYNNEI. The V segment lost 6 bases and the J segment 2 bases; nucleotides outside the gene matches: 2. The CDR3 consists of 14 residues. This CDR3 is CASRRTSGTYEQYF. DNA for the CDR3: TGTGCCAGCAGAAGGACTAGCGGGACCTACGAGCAGTACTTC.

This clone appeared a single time. The V call is TRBV6-1, the J call TRBJ1-2; TRBD1 matches at 7 bases. The junction had 6 bases not matched to a gene; V was cut back by 1 base and J by 4 bases. CDR1 is MNHNS, CDR2 SASEGT, per germline. The length of the CDR3 is 15 residues. The CDR3 nucleotides read TGTGCCAGCAGTGAAGGGCAGGGGGAAGGCTATGGCTACACCTTC. It is translated as CASSEGQGEGYGYTF.

V is TRBV4-1 and J is TRBJ2-5; D perhaps matches TRBD2 (5 bases). V lost 2 bases, J lost 5 bases, and 6 bases lay in between. This CDR3 is built from 12 residues. Looked up from germline, CDR1 is MGHRA and CDR2 is YSYEKL. The CDR3 is CASSQPGETQYF. The DNA for the CDR3 is TGCGCCAGCAGCCAACCGGGGGAGACCCAGTACTTC.

This chain joins TRBV5-1 and TRBJ2-5, with TRBD2 identical over 9 bases. CDR1 and CDR2 (germline): SGHRS, YFSETQ. CDR3 length: 15 residues. The J segment lost 4 bases and the V segment lost 0 bases, leaving 4 bases of the junction unmatched. DNA of the CDR3: TGCGCCAGCAGCTTGGGTAGTAGCGGGGGAGAGACCCAGTACTTC. Its protein is CASSLGSSGGETQYF.

The CDR3 is CASNQWGHEQYF. In nucleotides, the CDR3 is TGTGCCAGCAACCAGTGGGGCCACGAGCAGTACTTC. The V gene is TRBV5-6, the J gene TRBJ2-7; TRBD1 might be the D (5 bases). The CDR3 length is 12 residues. Germline lookup yields CDR1 SGHDT and CDR2 YYEEEE. With 6 bases removed from V and 5 bases from J, the gap between germline ends came to 12 bases.

The V and J genes are TRBV11-3 and TRBJ2-3, with 7 bases that match TRBD1. CDR1 and CDR2 (germline): SGHNT, YENEEA. The V segment lost 8 bases and the J segment 1 base; nucleotides outside the gene matches: 9. The CDR3 totals 15 residues. The CDR3 loop is CASGSRDSGTDTQYF. CDR3 nucleotides: TGTGCCAGCGGTTCCCGGGACAGTGGCACAGATACGCAGTATTTT.

V and J are TRBV6-5 and TRBJ2-1; 10 positions agree with TRBD1. The CDR3 is made up of 15 amino acids. Germline V gene sequence: CDR1 MNHEY, CDR2 SVGAGI. V was pared by 7 bases and J by 6 bases, with 9 bases of the junction left unmatched. The CDR3 coding sequence is TGTGCCAGCACCTTAAGGACAGGGGGAATCAATGAGCAGTTCTTC. Translating it yields CASTLRTGGINEQFF.

J is TRBJ2-7 and V is TRBV4-1; 8 bases agree with TRBD2. The length of the CDR3 is 15 residues. Losses at the gene ends were 1 base for V and 4 bases for J; bases not matched to a gene: 6. From germline, CDR1 is MGHRA and CDR2 YSYEKL. In DNA, the CDR3 is TGCGCCAGCAGCCAAGTCGTAGCGGGGATGTACGAGCAGTACTTC. This encodes CASSQVVAGMYEQYF.

The V and J genes are TRBV2 and TRBJ2-7, with 7 bases identical to TRBD2. CDR3 length: 14 amino acids. The germline gives CDR1 SNHLY, CDR2 FYNNEI. Losses at the gene ends were 6 bases for V and 2 bases for J; bases not matched to a gene: 7. The CDR3 bases are TGTGCCAGCAGCCTCGGACTAGTGGCCTACGAGCAGTACTTC. Translating it yields CASSLGLVAYEQYF.

A remark on this clone: The same CDR3 can be traced to other DNA sequences in this sample. V usage is TRBV29-1 and J usage is TRBJ1-1, with 9 nucleotides matching TRBD1. The germline V gene has CDR1 SQVTM and CDR2 ANQGSEA. Trimming at V came to 3 bases and at J to 4 bases, leaving 0 bases not matched to a gene. The CDR3 totals 12 residues. The CDR3 sequence: CSVETGGTEAFF. Written as DNA, the CDR3 is TGCAGCGTTGAGACAGGGGGCACTGAAGCTTTCTTT.

The chain joins TRBV13 to TRBJ2-7; possibly TRBD2 for D (6 bases). With the DNA end fitting TRBJ2-5 better, the J assignment may be wrong. CDR3 size: 15 residues. The germline CDR1 and CDR2 sequences are PRHDT and FYEKMQ (reference sequence). CDR3 in amino acids: CASSSPSGSGETQYF. CDR3 coding DNA: TGTGCCAGCAGCTCACCCTCTGGGAGCGGGGAGACCCAGTACTTC.

This clone was recorded a few times. This rearrangement joins TRBV6-5 to TRBJ2-7; TRBD2 matches at 11 bases. The ends lost 5 bases at V and 4 bases at J; junction bases unmatched: 7. The germline gives CDR1 MNHEY, CDR2 SVGAGI. The CDR3 totals 15 residues. CDR3 protein: CASSRTTSGGYEQYF. The CDR3 bases are TGTGCCAGCAGTCGTACCACTAGCGGGGGATACGAGCAGTACTTC.

This chain connects TRBV13 to TRBJ2-5; TRBD2 agrees at 10 bases. The CDR3 totals 19 residues. Germline V gives CDR1 PRHDT, CDR2 FYEKMQ (reference sequence). V lost 5 bases, J lost 3 bases, and 18 bases stayed unmatched. The CDR3 region is CASSRSTASGGYQKETQYF. The CDR3 nucleotides read TGTGCCAGCAGCCGATCGACGGCTAGCGGGGGTTACCAAAAAGAGACCCAGTACTTC. Together with reference TRBV13 and TRBJ2-5, the CDR3 gives the full variable domain: AAGVIQSPRHLIKEKRETATLKCYPIPRHDTVYWYQQGPGQDPQFLISFYEKMQSDKGSIPDRFSAQQFSDYHSELNMSSLELGDSALYFCASSRSTASGGYQKETQYFGPGTRLLVL.

The V and J genes are TRBV10-1 and TRBJ2-3; the match to TRBD2 covers 11 bases. The CDR3 is made up of 16 amino acids. The V gene end was trimmed by 5 bases and the J gene end by 4 bases; junction bases not matched to a gene: 8. From germline, CDR1 is WNHNN and CDR2 SYGVQD (reference sequence). Here the CDR3 DNA reads TGCGCCAGCAGTCTTCTACCGGGACTAGCGGCAGATACGCAGTATTTT. Its protein is CASSLLPGLAADTQYF.

Points on this clone: The same CDR3 also results from other DNA sequences found in this sample. V usage is TRBV20-1 and J usage is TRBJ1-2, with D uncertain. The germline gives CDR1 DFQATT, CDR2 SNEGSKA (reference sequence). Trimming took off 3 bases at V and 4 bases at J, with 6 bases between the two ends. The CDR3 has 11 amino acids. CDR3 residues: CSASRVYGYTF. The CDR3, as DNA: TGCAGTGCTAGTCGGGTCTATGGCTACACCTTC.

This clone was seen just once. The chain is built from TRBV28 and TRBJ1-5; 7 positions match TRBD1. The CDR3 is 18 residues long. The junction had 18 bases not matched to a gene; V was cut back by 6 bases and J by 4 bases. Germline V CDR1 and CDR2: MDHEN, SYDVKM. CDR3 sequence: CASSPPITTGSANQPQHF. The CDR3 nucleotides are TGTGCCAGCAGCCCTCCAATCACGACAGGGTCGGCGAATCAGCCCCAGCATTTT.

The rearrangement links TRBV6-5 to TRBJ1-5; TRBD1 aligns across 10 bases. In germline, CDR1 is MNHEY, CDR2 SVGAGI. The length of the CDR3 is 15 residues. V was clipped by 10 bases and J by 1 base; unmatched bases: 7. CDR3 bases: TGTGCCACCTCCGCGGACAGGGGGAGCAATCAGCCCCAGCATTTT. It yields the protein CATSADRGSNQPQHF.

The CDR3 DNA reads TGCGCCAGCGGAATTCAGGGGGCCAGCACAGATACGCAGTATTTT. Encoded protein: CASGIQGASTDTQYF. The chain recombines TRBV10-2 with TRBJ2-3; 8 bases are a match to TRBD1. The CDR3 consists of 15 residues. Germline V gene sequence: CDR1 WSHSY, CDR2 SAAADI. V dropped 8 bases and J dropped 0; count of bases not matched to a gene: 7.

The J gene is TRBJ2-3, the V gene TRBV28, with D maybe TRBD1 (5 bases). The CDR3 runs 13 residues. V lost 6 bases to trimming and J lost 2 bases, with 9 bases between them. Germline CDR1 is MDHEN and CDR2 is SYDVKM. The CDR3 DNA follows: TGTGCCAGCAGGGGGCGCTTCACAGATACGCAGTATTTT. As protein: CASRGRFTDTQYF.

V usage is TRBV6-1 and J usage is TRBJ2-5, with 7 positions matching TRBD2. The V segment lost 4 bases and the J segment 5 bases; nucleotides outside the gene matches: 10. Germline values: CDR1 MNHNS, CDR2 SASEGT. CDR3 length equals 15 residues. The chain's CDR3 is CASSGVGGPTETQYF. The CDR3 DNA is TGTGCCAGCAGTGGTGTGGGAGGGCCGACGGAGACCCAGTACTTC.

This rearrangement joins TRBV7-2 to TRBJ2-5; 12 bases agree with TRBD2. Germline trimming cut 3 bases from V and 0 bases from J; bases unmatched to any gene: 8. The CDR3 runs to 18 residues. Germline V gene data show CDR1 as SGHTA and CDR2 as FQGNSA. The CDR3: CASSLGWGLAGYQETQYF. CDR3 nucleotide sequence: TGTGCCAGCAGCTTGGGCTGGGGACTAGCGGGCTACCAAGAGACCCAGTACTTC.

V and J are TRBV6-6 and TRBJ2-5; D is unclear. The CDR3 consists of 13 residues. The V gene lost 5 bases and the J gene lost 3 bases, with 10 bases spanning the gap. Germline CDR1 and CDR2: MNHNY and SVGAGI (reference sequence). Here the CDR3 reads CASSDPGKETQYF. In DNA form, the CDR3 reads TGTGCCAGCAGTGACCCAGGAAAAGAGACCCAGTACTTC.

This clone was seen only once. J is TRBJ2-1 and V is TRBV7-2; TRBD2 agrees at 8 bases. This CDR3 region has 16 residues. J was trimmed by 5 bases and V by 7 bases; bases with no gene match: 13. Germline CDR1 is SGHTA and CDR2 is FQGNSA. Here the CDR3 reads CASTDLRTSFHNEQFF. The CDR3 DNA sequence: TGTGCCAGCACCGACCTCCGGACTAGCTTCCACAATGAGCAGTTCTTC.

The rearrangement uses TRBV2 and TRBJ2-5, with D unresolved. The germline V and J ends were trimmed by 3 bases and 2 bases, with 7 bases remaining between them. This CDR3 comprises 13 residues. CDR1 SNHLY and CDR2 FYNNEI come from the germline V gene. This CDR3 is CASSDGWQETQYF. Written as DNA, the CDR3 is TGTGCCAGCAGTGACGGGTGGCAAGAGACCCAGTACTTC.

The DNA of the CDR3 is TGTGCCAGCAGTGAAGCGGCAGACTACAATGAGCAGTTCTTC. It codes for CASSEAADYNEQFF. V gene TRBV2 combines with J gene TRBJ2-1, with no clear D. This CDR3 spans 14 amino acids. Trimming pared 0 bases from V and 3 bases from J, leaving 6 bases between. Germline loops: CDR1 SNHLY, CDR2 FYNNEI.

V gene TRBV5-4 combines with J gene TRBJ1-3; D is undetermined. From germline, CDR1 is SGHNT and CDR2 YYREEE (reference sequence). This CDR3 spans 16 amino acids. Between the trimmed V and J ends, which lost 4 bases and 0 bases, there was a span of 14 bases. The CDR3 sequence: CASSLGRSGSGNTIYF. The CDR3 nucleotides are TGTGCCAGCAGCCTGGGGAGGTCGGGCTCTGGAAACACCATATATTTT.

The sample holds one count of this clone. This chain connects TRBV5-1 to TRBJ1-3; TRBD1 is a possible D gene (5 bases). The CDR3 contains 15 residues. Between the trimmed V and J ends, which lost 4 bases and 0 bases, there was a span of 11 bases. Germline V gene sequence: CDR1 SGHRS, CDR2 YFSETQ. The CDR3: CASSGGTYSGNTIYF. CDR3 bases: TGCGCCAGCAGCGGGGGGACCTACTCTGGAAACACCATATATTTT.